These 3 T cell receptor beta chains came from one sample sequenced in a study of T cell repertoires in cytomegalovirus infection. TCRdb re-derived calls from the reads in MiXCR, one entry per CDR3 protein. The sample contains about 830,000 distinct CDR3 sequences, approximately 32% of which appear only once. Their antigen targets remain unknown. Sequencing used cultured CD8+ T cells from PBMCs, obtained from culture after CMV antigen stimulation. These TCRs come from a human donor in good health (CMV status not recorded). Some clones in this sample may be carry-over from other donors' samples.

In its sample, this clonotype was seen many times. The chain couples TRBV7-9 to TRBJ1-1, with unresolved D. The V gene's germline CDR1 is SEHNR and CDR2 FQNEAQ (reference sequence). The CDR3 has 14 residues. The V and J ends lost 2 bases and 1 base respectively, with 8 bases between them. This chain's CDR3 is CASSLRMWNTEAFF. In DNA form, the CDR3 reads TGTGCCAGCAGCTTACGGATGTGGAACACTGAAGCTTTCTTT.

The chain is built from TRBV12-3 or TRBV12-4 and TRBJ1-2; TRBD1 is a possible D gene (6 bases). CDR3 length equals 16 residues. V shed 3 bases and J shed 2 bases, with 16 bases lying between them. The CDR3 DNA is TGTGCCAGCAGTTTTTCGACAGGCTTACTAAACTATGGCTACACCTTC. Translated: CASSFSTGLLNYGYTF.

This clonotype was counted a single time. The V call is TRBV6-4, the J call TRBJ2-1; tentative D call: TRBD2 (5 bases). In germline, CDR1 is MRHNA, CDR2 SNTAGT. The CDR3 length is 18 residues. Deletions cut 0 bases from V and 2 bases from J, with 17 bases between. In nucleotides, the CDR3 is TGTGCCAGCAGTGACTCTCTTAAAACTGGCGGGCCCTACAATGAGCAGTTCTTC. It is translated as CASSDSLKTGGPYNEQFF.